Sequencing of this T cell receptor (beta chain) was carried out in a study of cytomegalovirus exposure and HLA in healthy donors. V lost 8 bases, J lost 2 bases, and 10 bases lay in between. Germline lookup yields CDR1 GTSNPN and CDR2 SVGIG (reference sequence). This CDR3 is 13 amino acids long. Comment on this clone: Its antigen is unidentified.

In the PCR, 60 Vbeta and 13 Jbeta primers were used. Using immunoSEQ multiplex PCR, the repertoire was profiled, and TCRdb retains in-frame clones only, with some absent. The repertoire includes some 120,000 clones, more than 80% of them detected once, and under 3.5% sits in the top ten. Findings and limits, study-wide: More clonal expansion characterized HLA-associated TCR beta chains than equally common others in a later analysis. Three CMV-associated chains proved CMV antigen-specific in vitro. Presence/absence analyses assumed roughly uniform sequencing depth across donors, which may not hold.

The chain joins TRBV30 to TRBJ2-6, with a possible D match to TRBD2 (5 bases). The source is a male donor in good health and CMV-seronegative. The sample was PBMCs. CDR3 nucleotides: TGTGCCCAACGGGGTCCTGGGGCCAACGTCCTGACTTTC. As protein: CAQRGPGANVLTF.